The entry that follows covers one TCR beta chain sequence. The source of the sample is a study of PD-L1 blockade in urothelial cancer. Germline trimming cut 7 bases from V and 2 bases from J; bases unmatched to any gene: 8. CDR3 size: 14 residues. Germline CDR1 is SGHRS and CDR2 is YFSETQ. Measured with immunoSEQ multiplex PCR; TCRdb has only the in-frame clones, and not every one. The sample consists of more than 55,000 clones, about 86% of them appearing once. This clonotype originated in a man aged 45-65 years with urothelial cancer. This chain uses TRBV5-1 with TRBJ1-1, with 7 bases aligning to TRBD1. Sequencing was performed on PBMCs, taken around atezolizumab (anti-PD-L1) treatment. The CDR3 reads CASRLTGLNTEAFF. CDR3 nucleotide sequence: TGCGCCAGCCGTCTGACAGGGTTAAACACTGAAGCTTTCTTT.